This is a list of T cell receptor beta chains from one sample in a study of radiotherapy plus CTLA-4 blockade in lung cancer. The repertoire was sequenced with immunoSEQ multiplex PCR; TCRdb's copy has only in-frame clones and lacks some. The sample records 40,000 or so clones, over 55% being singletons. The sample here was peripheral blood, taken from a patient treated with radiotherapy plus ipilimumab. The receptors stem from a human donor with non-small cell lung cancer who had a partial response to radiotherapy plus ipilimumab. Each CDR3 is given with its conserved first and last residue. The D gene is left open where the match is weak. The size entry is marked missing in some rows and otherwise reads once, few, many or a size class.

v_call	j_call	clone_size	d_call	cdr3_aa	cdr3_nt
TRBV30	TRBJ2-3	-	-	CAAHHRETDTQYF	TGTGCCGCTCACCATAGGGAGACAGATACGCAGTATTTT
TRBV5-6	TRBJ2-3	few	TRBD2	CASSAGLAGVADTQYF	TGTGCCAGCAGCGCAGGACTAGCGGGGGTAGCAGATACGCAGTATTTT
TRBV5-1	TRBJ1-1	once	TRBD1	CASSLATGGGTEAFF	TGCGCCAGCAGCTTGGCAACAGGGGGAGGGACTGAAGCTTTCTTT
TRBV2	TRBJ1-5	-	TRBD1	CASCPAGTGHNQPQHF	TGTGCCAGCTGTCCGGCCGGGACAGGACATAATCAGCCCCAGCATTTT
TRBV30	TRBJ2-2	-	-	CAWSPGVNTGELFF	TGTGCCTGGAGTCCCGGAGTGAACACCGGGGAGCTGTTTTTT
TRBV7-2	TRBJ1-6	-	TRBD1	CASSSTGGNSPLHF	TGTGCCAGCAGTTCGACAGGGGGGAATTCACCCCTCCACTTT
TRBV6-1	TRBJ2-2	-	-	CASGGRNTGELFF	TGTGCCAGCGGAGGCAGGAACACCGGGGAGCTGTTTTTT
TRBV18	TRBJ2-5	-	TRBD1	CASSSNRDRVETQYF	TGTGCCAGCTCGTCTAACCGGGACAGGGTTGAGACCCAGTACTTC
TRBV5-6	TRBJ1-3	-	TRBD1	CASGDRATSGNTIYF	TGTGCCAGCGGGGACAGAGCCACCTCTGGAAACACCATATATTTT
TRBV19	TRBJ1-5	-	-	CAREGTARPQHF	TGTGCCAGGGAGGGGACCGCCCGTCCCCAGCATTTT
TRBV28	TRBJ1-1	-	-	CASSTRLGAFF	TGTGCCAGCAGTACACGCCTAGGAGCTTTCTTT
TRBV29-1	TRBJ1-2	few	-	CSIRGSDYGYTF	TGCAGCATTAGGGGGTCCGACTATGGCTACACCTTC
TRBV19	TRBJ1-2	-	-	CASTVSRGTGYGYTF	TGTGCCAGTACTGTTTCGAGGGGGACCGGCTATGGCTACACCTTC
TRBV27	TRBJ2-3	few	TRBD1	CASSWGQGRLDTQYF	TGTGCCAGCAGCTGGGGACAGGGCCGTTTGGATACGCAGTATTTT